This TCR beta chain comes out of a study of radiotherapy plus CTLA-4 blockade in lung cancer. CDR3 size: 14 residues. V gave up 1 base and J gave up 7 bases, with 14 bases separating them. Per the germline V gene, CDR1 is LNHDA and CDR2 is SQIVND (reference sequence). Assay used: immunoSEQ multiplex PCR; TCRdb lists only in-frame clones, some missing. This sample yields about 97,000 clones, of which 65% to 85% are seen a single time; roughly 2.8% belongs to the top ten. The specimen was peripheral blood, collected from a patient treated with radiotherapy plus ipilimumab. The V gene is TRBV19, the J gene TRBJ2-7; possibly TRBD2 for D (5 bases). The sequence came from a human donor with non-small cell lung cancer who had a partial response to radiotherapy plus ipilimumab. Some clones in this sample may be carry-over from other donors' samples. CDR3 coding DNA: TGTGCCAGTAGTATAGGGTGGGTAGCGCGGGAGCAGTACTTC. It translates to CASSIGWVAREQYF.